These T cell receptor beta chains were read from a single sample in a study of human T cells and chemical hapten exposure. TCRdb redid the calling of the 5' RACE reads with MiXCR, one entry per CDR3 protein. The data show roughly 110,000 distinct CDR3 sequences, roughly a fifth seen once. Receptor source: a human donor in good health. CDR3s include the opening cysteine and the closing phenylalanine or tryptophan. D genes are given only for firm matches. Not all rows give a size; the values are once, few, many and, for expanded clones, a class.

NA	TRBV11-2	NA	14	TRBJ1-3	TGTGCCAGCAGCTTACCTGTTTTAGGAAACACCATATATTTT	CASSLPVLGNTIYF
few	TRBV5-1	NA	14	TRBJ1-1	TGCGCCAGCAGCCTGGGGTCAGCGAACACTGAAGCTTTCTTT	CASSLGSANTEAFF
NA	TRBV7-8	TRBD1	16	TRBJ2-6	TGTGCCAGCAGAAGACAGGGGGCCTCTGGGGCCAACGTCCTGACTTTC	CASRRQGASGANVLTF
NA	TRBV27	NA	17	TRBJ1-1	TGTGCCAGCAGTTTATCGGGGGCACCCCCGAGAGTCACTGAAGCTTTCTTT	CASSLSGAPPRVTEAFF
NA	TRBV5-5	NA	11	TRBJ1-4	TGTGCCAGCAGCAGTAATGGAAAACTGTTTTTT	CASSSNGKLFF
many	TRBV4-1	NA	14	TRBJ2-5	TGCGCCAGCAGCCAATTTTCGTTGAGAGAGACCCAGTACTTC	CASSQFSLRETQYF
NA	TRBV25-1	NA	11	TRBJ2-7	TGTGCCAGCAGTGAATTTGACGAGCAGTACTTC	CASSEFDEQYF
NA	TRBV12-3/TRBV12-4	TRBD1	13	TRBJ1-5	TGTGCCAGCCAGGGGGATAGCAATCAGCCCCAGCATTTT	CASQGDSNQPQHF
few	TRBV4-1	NA	15	TRBJ2-1	TGCGCCAGCAGCCAAGTGGCGGGCTCCTACAATGAGCAGTTCTTC	CASSQVAGSYNEQFF
few	TRBV6-2/TRBV6-3	NA	14	TRBJ1-4	TGTGCCAGTCGCACCTGGGCAACTAATGAAAAACTGTTTTTT	CASRTWATNEKLFF
NA	TRBV9	TRBD2	15	TRBJ2-1	TGTGCCAGCAGAGTCGGGCGGGAGGCCTACAATGAGCAGTTCTTC	CASRVGREAYNEQFF
NA	TRBV7-9	TRBD1	16	TRBJ1-4	TGTGCCAGCAGCCCTGACAGGGGTGGAACTAATGAAAAACTGTTTTTT	CASSPDRGGTNEKLFF
few	TRBV29-1	TRBD1	12	TRBJ2-7	TGCAGCGTTGATGCACAGGGGAACGAGCAGTACTTC	CSVDAQGNEQYF
NA	TRBV2	NA	11	TRBJ2-3	TGTGCCAGCCGCATCAAGGGTACGCAGTATTTT	CASRIKGTQYF
NA	TRBV2	NA	14	TRBJ1-1	TGTGCCAGCAGTGAAATCCAGCTATATGGTGAAGCTTTCTTT	CASSEIQLYGEAFF
few	TRBV11-1	TRBD2	14	TRBJ2-7	TGTGCCAGCAGCTTACCTAGCGGGAGGTACGAGCAGTACTTC	CASSLPSGRYEQYF